This T cell receptor beta chain was retrieved from a study of low-dose radiotherapy and immunotherapy resistance in tumors. Turning to the study itself: The regimen for patients comprised intravenous nivolumab 240 mg every two weeks plus intravenous ipilimumab 1 mg/kg every six weeks. Once cycle 1 day 1 began, patients took oral aspirin 300 mg daily for four cycles.

Primers targeting TRAV and TRBV primed first-strand cDNA, covering alpha and beta chains. Amplification of TCRs used a constant-region primer and V-primer adapter for approximately 19 PCR cycles. MiXCR was run by TCRdb on the reads, yielding one entry per CDR3 protein. The table shows some 94,000 distinct CDR3 sequences, with 20% occurring only once. At least ten counts were recorded for this clonotype. Time point given: after trial treatment. Documented treatment: LDRT plus nivolumab, ipilimumab, low-dose cyclophosphamide and aspirin (RACIN trial). Patients with advanced, tumor-infiltrating lymphocyte-negative solid tumors were eligible. Germline V gene data show CDR1 as SGHKS and CDR2 as YYEKEE (reference sequence). This CDR3 is built from 14 residues. V was pared by 2 bases and J by 1 base, with 2 bases of the junction left unmatched.

The chain uses TRBV5-5 and TRBJ2-7, with 8 nucleotides matching TRBD2. Sample: PBMCs, taken after low-dose radiotherapy plus immunotherapy. The receptor was isolated from a female donor with ovarian cancer. CDR3 region: CASSFGGRSYEQYF. Here the CDR3 DNA reads TGTGCCAGCAGCTTTGGCGGGAGGTCCTACGAGCAGTACTTC.